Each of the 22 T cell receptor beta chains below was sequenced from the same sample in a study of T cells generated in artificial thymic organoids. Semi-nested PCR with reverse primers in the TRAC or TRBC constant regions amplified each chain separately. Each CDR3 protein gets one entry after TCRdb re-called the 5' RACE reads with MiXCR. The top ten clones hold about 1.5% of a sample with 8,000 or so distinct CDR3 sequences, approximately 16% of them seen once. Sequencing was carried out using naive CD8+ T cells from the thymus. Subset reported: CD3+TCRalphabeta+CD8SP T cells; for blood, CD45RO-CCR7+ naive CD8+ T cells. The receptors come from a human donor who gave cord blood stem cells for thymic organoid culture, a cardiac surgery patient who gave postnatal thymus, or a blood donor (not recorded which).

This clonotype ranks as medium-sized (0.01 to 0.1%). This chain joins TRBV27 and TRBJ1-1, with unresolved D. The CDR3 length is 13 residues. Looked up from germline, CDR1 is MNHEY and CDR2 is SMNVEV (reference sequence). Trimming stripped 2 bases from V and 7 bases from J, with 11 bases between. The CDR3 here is CASSLGQTYEAFF. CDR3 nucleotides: TGTGCCAGCAGTTTAGGGCAGACATATGAAGCTTTCTTT.

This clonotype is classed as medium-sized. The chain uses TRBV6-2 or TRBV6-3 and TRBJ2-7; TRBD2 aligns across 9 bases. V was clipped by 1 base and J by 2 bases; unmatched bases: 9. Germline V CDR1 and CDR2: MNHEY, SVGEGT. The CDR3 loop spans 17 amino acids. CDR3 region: CASSYCCGRASPYEQYF. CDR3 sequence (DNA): TGTGCCAGCAGTTACTGCTGCGGGAGGGCCTCGCCCTACGAGCAGTACTTC.

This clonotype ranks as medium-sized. CDR3 coding DNA: TGTGCCAGCAGGGAGTACAACGAGCAGTACTTC. The encoded protein is CASREYNEQYF. The V gene is TRBV25-1, the J gene TRBJ2-7; D not certain. Trimming shortened V by 6 bases and J by 5 bases, and 8 bases separated the two germline ends. Germline V gene data show CDR1 as MGHDK and CDR2 as SYGVNS. CDR3 size: 11 residues.

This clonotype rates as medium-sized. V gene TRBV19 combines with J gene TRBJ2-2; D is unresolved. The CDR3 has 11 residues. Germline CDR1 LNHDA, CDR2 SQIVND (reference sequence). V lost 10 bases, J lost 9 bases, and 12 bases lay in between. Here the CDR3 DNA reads TGTGCCACCCGAGGTTTAAGGGAGCTGTTTTTT. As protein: CATRGLRELFF.

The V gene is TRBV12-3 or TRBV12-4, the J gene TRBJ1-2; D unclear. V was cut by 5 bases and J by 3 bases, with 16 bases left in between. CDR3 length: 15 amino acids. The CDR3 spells CASSGINAEYYGYTF. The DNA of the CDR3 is TGTGCCAGCAGTGGTATCAACGCAGAGTACTATGGCTACACCTTC.

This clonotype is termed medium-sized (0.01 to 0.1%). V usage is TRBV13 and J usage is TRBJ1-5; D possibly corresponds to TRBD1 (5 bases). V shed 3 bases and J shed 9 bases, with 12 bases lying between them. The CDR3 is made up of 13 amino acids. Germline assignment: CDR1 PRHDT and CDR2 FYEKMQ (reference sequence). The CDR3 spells CASSFTGAAPQHF. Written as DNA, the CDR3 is TGTGCCAGCAGCTTTACCGGGGCAGCGCCCCAGCATTTT.

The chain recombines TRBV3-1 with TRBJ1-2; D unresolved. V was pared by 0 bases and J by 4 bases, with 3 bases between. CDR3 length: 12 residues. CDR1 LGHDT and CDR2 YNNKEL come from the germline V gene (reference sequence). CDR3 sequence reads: CASSQDIYGYTF. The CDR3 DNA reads TGTGCCAGCAGCCAAGATATCTATGGCTACACCTTC.

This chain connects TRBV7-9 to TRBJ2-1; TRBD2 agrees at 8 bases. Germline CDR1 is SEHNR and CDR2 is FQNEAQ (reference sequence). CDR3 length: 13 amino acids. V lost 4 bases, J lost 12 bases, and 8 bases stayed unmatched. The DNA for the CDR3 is TGTGCCAGCAGCTATGGACTAGCCGATGTGCAGTTCTTC. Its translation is CASSYGLADVQFF.

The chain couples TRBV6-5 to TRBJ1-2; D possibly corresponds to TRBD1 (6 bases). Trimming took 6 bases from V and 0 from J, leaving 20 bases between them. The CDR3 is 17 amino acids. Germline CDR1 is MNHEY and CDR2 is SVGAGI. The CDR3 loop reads CASRDPGGGRPNYGYTF. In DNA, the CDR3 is TGTGCCAGCAGAGATCCGGGGGGCGGACGGCCTAACTATGGCTACACCTTC.

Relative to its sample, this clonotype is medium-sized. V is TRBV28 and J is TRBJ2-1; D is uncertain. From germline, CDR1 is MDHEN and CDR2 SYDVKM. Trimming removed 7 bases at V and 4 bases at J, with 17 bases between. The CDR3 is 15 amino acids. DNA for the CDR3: TGTGCCAGCACCAAGGAGTTGTCTGTTTACAATGAGCAGTTCTTC. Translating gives CASTKELSVYNEQFF. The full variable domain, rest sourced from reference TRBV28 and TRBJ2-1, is DVKVTQSSRYLVKRTGEKVFLECVQDMDHENMFWYRQDPGLGLRLIYFSYDVKMKEKGDIPEGYSVSREKKERFSLILESASTNQTSMYLCASTKELSVYNEQFFGPGTRLTVL.

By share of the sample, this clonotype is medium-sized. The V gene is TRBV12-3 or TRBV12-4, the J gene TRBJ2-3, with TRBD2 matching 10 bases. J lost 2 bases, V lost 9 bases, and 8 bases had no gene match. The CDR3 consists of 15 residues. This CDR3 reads CASSRLAGITDTQYF. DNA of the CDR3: TGTGCCAGTTCCCGACTAGCGGGTATCACAGATACGCAGTATTTT.

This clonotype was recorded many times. The CDR3 is CASSLWGAGGKNIQYF. The CDR3 DNA follows: TGCGCCAGCAGCTTGTGGGGCGCCGGGGGAAAAAACATTCAGTACTTC. The chain combines TRBV5-1 with TRBJ2-4, with TRBD2 as a possible D gene (6 bases). There are 16 residues in the CDR3. Per germline, CDR1 SGHRS and CDR2 YFSETQ. Trimming cost V 1 base and J 4 bases, with 15 bases left between them.

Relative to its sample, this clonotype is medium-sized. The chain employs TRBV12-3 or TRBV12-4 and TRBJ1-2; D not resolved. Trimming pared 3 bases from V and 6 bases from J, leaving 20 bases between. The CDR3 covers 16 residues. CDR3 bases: TGTGCCAGCAGTTTCAACAGCCTCGGAGGGCCGGATGGCTACACCTTC. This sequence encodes CASSFNSLGGPDGYTF.

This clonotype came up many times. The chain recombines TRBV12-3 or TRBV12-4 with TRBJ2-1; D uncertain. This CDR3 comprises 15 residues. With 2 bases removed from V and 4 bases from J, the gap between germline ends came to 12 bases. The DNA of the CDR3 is TGTGCCAGCAGTTTAACGGTAGGGCCTTACAATGAGCAGTTCTTC. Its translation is CASSLTVGPYNEQFF.

The CDR3 sequence: CASSFLAGGAYEQYF. The CDR3 nucleotides read TGTGCCAGCAGCTTCCTAGCGGGAGGGGCCTACGAGCAGTACTTC. The chain couples TRBV11-2 to TRBJ2-7, with 12 bases that match TRBD2. There are 15 residues in the CDR3. Germline V gene data show CDR1 as SGHAT and CDR2 as FQNNGV. V was pared by 3 bases and J by 2 bases, with 2 bases of the junction left unmatched.

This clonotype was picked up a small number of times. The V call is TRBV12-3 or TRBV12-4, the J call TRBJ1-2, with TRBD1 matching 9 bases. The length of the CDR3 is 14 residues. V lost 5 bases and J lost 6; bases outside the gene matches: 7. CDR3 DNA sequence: TGTGCCAGCAGTCCCGCACGGACAGGGGATGGCTACACCTTC. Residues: CASSPARTGDGYTF.

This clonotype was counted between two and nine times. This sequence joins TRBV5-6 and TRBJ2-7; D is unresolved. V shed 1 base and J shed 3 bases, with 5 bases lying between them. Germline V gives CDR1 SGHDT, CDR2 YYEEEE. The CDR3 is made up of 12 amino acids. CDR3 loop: CASSLSDYEQYF. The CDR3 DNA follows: TGTGCCAGCAGCTTGTCAGACTACGAGCAGTACTTC.

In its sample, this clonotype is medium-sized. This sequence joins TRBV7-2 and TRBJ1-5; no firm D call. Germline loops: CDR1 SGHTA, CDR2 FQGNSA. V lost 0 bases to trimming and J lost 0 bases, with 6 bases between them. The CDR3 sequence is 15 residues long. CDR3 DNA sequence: TGTGCCAGCAGCTTAGCCCCCTATAGCAATCAGCCCCAGCATTTT. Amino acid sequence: CASSLAPYSNQPQHF.

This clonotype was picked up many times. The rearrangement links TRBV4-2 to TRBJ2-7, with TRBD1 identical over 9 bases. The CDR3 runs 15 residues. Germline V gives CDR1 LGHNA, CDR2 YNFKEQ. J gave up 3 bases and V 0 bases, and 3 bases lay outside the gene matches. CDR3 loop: CASSQETGGSYEQYF. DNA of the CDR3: TGTGCCAGCAGCCAAGAGACAGGGGGTAGCTACGAGCAGTACTTC.

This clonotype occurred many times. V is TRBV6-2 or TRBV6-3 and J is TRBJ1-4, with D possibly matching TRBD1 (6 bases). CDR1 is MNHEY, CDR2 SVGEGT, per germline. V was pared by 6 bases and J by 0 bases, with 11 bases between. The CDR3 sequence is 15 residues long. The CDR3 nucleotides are TGTGCCAGCAGGCCAACAGGGCCAACTAATGAAAAACTGTTTTTT. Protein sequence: CASRPTGPTNEKLFF.

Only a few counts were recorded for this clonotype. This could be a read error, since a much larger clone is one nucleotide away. The DNA of the CDR3 is TGTGCCAACAGTTACACGGTGTGGGGGAATGAAAAACTGTTTTTT. Translation: CANSYTVWGNEKLFF. The chain recombines TRBV6-5 with TRBJ1-4; D perhaps matches TRBD1 (5 bases). Germline assignment: CDR1 MNHEY and CDR2 SVGAGI. This CDR3 has 15 residues.

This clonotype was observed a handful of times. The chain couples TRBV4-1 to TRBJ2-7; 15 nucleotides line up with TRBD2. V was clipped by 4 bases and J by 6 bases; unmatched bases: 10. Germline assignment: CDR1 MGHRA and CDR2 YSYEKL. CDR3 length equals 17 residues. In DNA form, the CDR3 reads TGCGCCAGCAGCCCCCCTGGACTAGCGGGAGGGCCTGGCGAGCAGTACTTC. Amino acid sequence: CASSPPGLAGGPGEQYF.